These T cell receptor beta chains were read from a single sample in a study of cytomegalovirus exposure and HLA in healthy donors. TCRdb's copy holds only in-frame clones and misses some; the assay was immunoSEQ multiplex PCR. The repertoire table contains roughly 70,000 clones. Sequencing used PBMCs. Every receptor here comes from a female donor in good health and CMV-seropositive. The CDR3 runs from the conserved cysteine through the conserved F or W. The D gene is left open where the match is weak.

length,V,J,D,DNA,CDR3
15,TRBV11-2,TRBJ2-1,NA,TGTGCCAGCAGCCCCTGGGGACAGGCGGGGGATGAGCAGTTCTTC,CASSPWGQAGDEQFF
11,TRBV29-1,TRBJ2-1,NA,TGCAGCGTTGTAGGGGACAATGAGCAGTTCTTC,CSVVGDNEQFF
15,TRBV6-1,TRBJ2-5,TRBD2,TGTGCCAGCAGTATTTCAGCGGGGGGTCAAGAGACCCAGTACTTC,CASSISAGGQETQYF
13,TRBV9,TRBJ1-2,NA,TGTGCCAGCAGCGTAGACAGGAACTATGGCTACACCTTC,CASSVDRNYGYTF
17,TRBV13,TRBJ2-2,NA,TGTGCCAGCAGCCAGACACAAGGGGGTATCGGTTCCGGGGAGCTGTTTTTT,CASSQTQGGIGSGELFF
14,TRBV28,TRBJ2-3,TRBD1,TGTGCCAGTGGGAAGGGACAGCACACAGATACGCAGTATTTT,CASGKGQHTDTQYF
17,TRBV15,TRBJ2-5,NA,TGTGCCACCAGCAGAGATCCCGGCTCCCCGGAGGAAGAGACCCAGTACTTC,CATSRDPGSPEEETQYF
11,TRBV20-1,TRBJ1-1,NA,TGCAGTGCTAGACAGAACACTGAAGCTTTCTTT,CSARQNTEAFF
14,TRBV7-9,TRBJ2-7,TRBD1,TGTGCCAGCAGCCGCGGGACAGGGCCCTACGAGCAGTACTTC,CASSRGTGPYEQYF
15,TRBV25-1,TRBJ2-3,NA,TGTGCCAGCAGTGAAGGACAGTCTAGCACAGATACGCAGTATTTT,CASSEGQSSTDTQYF
15,TRBV5-1,TRBJ1-5,TRBD1,TGCGCCAGCAGCCGCGGGACAGGGGGCGATCAGCCCCAGCATTTT,CASSRGTGGDQPQHF
13,TRBV18,TRBJ2-5,NA,TGTGCCAGCTCACCCGGGGTTCAAGAGACCCAGTACTTC,CASSPGVQETQYF
15,TRBV9,TRBJ2-3,TRBD2,TGTGCCAGCAGCGCAATGGGACTAGCTATAGATACGCAGTATTTT,CASSAMGLAIDTQYF
15,TRBV28,TRBJ2-1,NA,TGTGCCAGCACCCCCCACGGACTATCCTACAATGAGCAGTTCTTC,CASTPHGLSYNEQFF
14,TRBV6-1,TRBJ2-1,TRBD2,TGTGCCAGCAGGGGGGGGGAGGGCCCCGATGAGCAGTTCTTC,CASRGGEGPDEQFF
16,TRBV18,TRBJ2-3,NA,TGTGCCAGCTCAGCCGGTCCAGGGTTGGGCACAGATACGCAGTATTTT,CASSAGPGLGTDTQYF
15,TRBV4-3,TRBJ1-2,TRBD1,TGCGCCAGCAGCCAGGAAAGGGGGCTTCACTATGGCTACACCTTC,CASSQERGLHYGYTF
15,TRBV4-3,TRBJ1-2,NA,TGCGCCAGCAGCCAAGATCAGGGGACCGTCTATGGCTACACCTTC,CASSQDQGTVYGYTF
13,TRBV30,TRBJ1-2,NA,TGTGCCTGGAGAAGGGGTTTTGTGGATGGCTACACCTTC,CAWRRGFVDGYTF
16,TRBV18,TRBJ2-5,NA,TGTGCCAGCTCACCGTCGGGCGGGCGGGCCGGAGAGACCCAGTACTTC,CASSPSGGRAGETQYF
16,TRBV7-2,TRBJ1-5,NA,TGTGCCAGCAGCAAGACAGCAGTAGGGGGCAATCAGCCCCAGCATTTT,CASSKTAVGGNQPQHF
12,TRBV28,TRBJ2-7,NA,TGTGCCAGCGGACTAAGGACCTACGAGCAGTACTTC,CASGLRTYEQYF
14,TRBV6-1,TRBJ1-5,TRBD1,TGTGCCAGCAGTTCGACAGGGGCTGCCCAGCCCCAGCATTTT,CASSSTGAAQPQHF
17,TRBV9,TRBJ2-3,TRBD2,TGTGCCAGCAGCCCCGGGGGGGCGTCTCGGGGCACAGATACGCAGTATTTT,CASSPGGASRGTDTQYF